Each of the 21 T cell receptor beta chains below was sequenced from the same sample in a study of control samples from healthy donors and cancer patients. Sequenced by immunoSEQ multiplex PCR; TCRdb stores in-frame clones only, minus some. The repertoire has approximately 150,000 clones, 80% to 95% of them found once; the top ten carry roughly 3.2%. The sample comprised blood. These receptors all come from a man aged 25 to 40 in good health.

The chain recombines TRBV28 with TRBJ2-7; 7 positions agree with TRBD1. CDR3 length: 14 amino acids. CDR1 is MDHEN, CDR2 SYDVKM, per germline. V lost 5 bases, J lost 2 bases, and 6 bases stayed unmatched. The CDR3 DNA reads as TGTGCCAGCAGTCCCCGACAGGGAGCCTACGAGCAGTACTTC. This translates into CASSPRQGAYEQYF.

The V call is TRBV5-1, the J call TRBJ1-2; TRBD1 might be the D (6 bases). In germline, CDR1 is SGHRS, CDR2 YFSETQ. The CDR3 is made up of 16 amino acids. V lost 3 bases to trimming and J lost 0 bases, with 15 bases between them. CDR3 amino acids: CASSYAPGQANYGYTF. CDR3 nucleotides: TGCGCCAGCAGCTACGCTCCGGGACAAGCTAACTATGGCTACACCTTC.

V usage is TRBV27 and J usage is TRBJ2-7; 8 bases align to TRBD2. Germline CDR1 is MNHEY and CDR2 is SMNVEV (reference sequence). V was clipped by 2 bases and J by 3 bases; unmatched bases: 3. The CDR3 is made up of 14 amino acids. The CDR3 DNA reads as TGTGCCAGCAGTTTACGGCTAGCGGGCTACGAGCAGTACTTC. Its protein product is CASSLRLAGYEQYF.

The chain has TRBV29-1 and TRBJ2-4, with 7 bases aligning to TRBD1. V lost 6 bases to trimming and J lost 0 bases; unmatched junction nucleotides: 11. The germline V gene has CDR1 SQVTM and CDR2 ANQGSEA. The CDR3 sequence is 16 residues long. The CDR3 reads CSVETTGTLAKNIQYF. CDR3 bases: TGCAGCGTGGAAACGACAGGGACATTAGCCAAAAACATTCAGTACTTC.

The gene calls are TRBV5-4 and TRBJ2-7; the match to TRBD1 covers 7 bases. The germline CDR1 and CDR2 sequences are SGHNT and YYREEE (reference sequence). J gave up 4 bases and V 3 bases, and 10 bases lay outside the gene matches. The CDR3 length is 15 residues. CDR3 bases: TGTGCCAGCAGCTCGACCTTGACAGGGACATACGAGCAGTACTTC. Protein product: CASSSTLTGTYEQYF.

The chain couples TRBV18 to TRBJ1-5; D not resolved. V lost 1 base to trimming and J lost 1 base, with 8 bases between them. The CDR3 length is 15 residues. The germline V gene encodes CDR1 KGHSH and CDR2 LQKENI. CDR3 coding DNA: TGTGCCAGCTCACCACTCGGTTCCAGCAATCAGCCCCAGCATTTT. This translates into CASSPLGSSNQPQHF.

In DNA, the CDR3 is TGTGCCAGCAGCCACTTTGGGGGGGGAGAGACCCAGTACTTC. Translation: CASSHFGGGETQYF. The chain is built from TRBV7-8 and TRBJ2-5, with 7 bases aligning to TRBD2. CDR3 size: 14 residues. The V gene's germline CDR1 is SGHVS and CDR2 FQNEAQ. V lost 5 bases, J lost 4 bases, and 7 bases stayed unmatched.

The rearrangement links TRBV5-1 to TRBJ2-7, with no clear D. The CDR3 sequence is 15 residues long. Germline V gives CDR1 SGHRS, CDR2 YFSETQ. V lost 0 bases, J lost 3 bases, and 13 bases lay in between. CDR3 nucleotides: TGCGCCAGCAGCTTGGTCGTGAATCTCCGCTACGAGCAGTACTTC. It codes for CASSLVVNLRYEQYF.

The chain combines TRBV19 with TRBJ1-6, with a weak D call TRBD1 (5 bases). This CDR3 region has 15 residues. Germline CDR1 and CDR2: LNHDA and SQIVND (reference sequence). The V and J ends lost 2 bases and 11 bases respectively, with 16 bases between them. CDR3 nucleotides: TGTGCCAGTAGTATATCAGGGACTGCCGGGGCACCCCTCCACTTT. The encoded protein is CASSISGTAGAPLHF.

The J gene is TRBJ1-2, the V gene TRBV28, with D unclear. The germline V and J ends were trimmed by 5 bases and 8 bases, with 18 bases remaining between them. The CDR3 totals 14 residues. CDR1 is MDHEN and CDR2 is SYDVKM in the germline V gene. CDR3 loop: CASSEGSLSRGYTF. As DNA, the CDR3 is TGTGCCAGCAGTGAGGGTTCCCTATCAAGAGGCTACACCTTC.

The chain joins TRBV18 to TRBJ2-2; maybe TRBD2 (6 bases). Trimming shortened V by 6 bases and J by 2 bases, and 22 bases separated the two germline ends. The CDR3 totals 18 residues. Germline V gene data show CDR1 as KGHSH and CDR2 as LQKENI. The CDR3 DNA sequence: TGTGCCAGCTCGCACAGGATTAAACTAGCAGGAAACACCGGGGAGCTGTTTTTT. Amino acids: CASSHRIKLAGNTGELFF.

This chain links TRBV19 with TRBJ1-1; 9 bases match TRBD1. The CDR3 extends over 14 amino acids. V was clipped by 4 bases and J by 5 bases; unmatched bases: 5. Per germline, CDR1 LNHDA and CDR2 SQIVND (reference sequence). The CDR3 sequence: CASSTGTGMTEAFF. DNA of the CDR3: TGTGCCAGTAGTACCGGGACAGGGATGACTGAAGCTTTCTTT. The complete variable domain, with remaining parts taken from reference TRBV19 and TRBJ1-1, reads DGGITQSPKYLFRKEGQNVTLSCEQNLNHDAMYWYRQDPGQGLRLIYYSQIVNDFQKGDIAEGYSVSREKKESFPLTVTSAQKNPTAFYLCASSTGTGMTEAFFGQGTRLTVV.

This clone ranks as medium-sized (0.01 to 0.1%). The chain carries TRBV3-1 (or the pseudogene TRBV3-2) and TRBJ2-7; maybe TRBD2 (6 bases). The CDR3 covers 19 residues. Germline CDR1 reads LGHDT; CDR2 reads YNNKEL (reference sequence). V lost 4 bases to trimming and J lost 2 bases, with 27 bases between them. The CDR3 spells CASSPRWRGPGAFTYEQYF. DNA for the CDR3: TGTGCCAGCAGCCCAAGATGGAGGGGTCCAGGTGCTTTTACCTACGAGCAGTACTTC.

The chain employs TRBV7-3 and TRBJ2-1; maybe TRBD1 (5 bases). V shed 5 bases and J shed 7 bases, with 15 bases lying between them. The germline V gene encodes CDR1 SGHTA and CDR2 FQGTGA. The CDR3 is 14 residues long. The CDR3 here is CASSQSLGLNEQFF. In DNA form, the CDR3 reads TGTGCCAGCAGCCAAAGCCTGGGGCTTAATGAGCAGTTCTTC.

The chain joins TRBV10-3 to TRBJ2-2, with D uncertain. Per germline, CDR1 ENHRY and CDR2 SYGVKD. Deletions cut 6 bases from V and 0 bases from J, with 11 bases between. The CDR3 extends over 15 amino acids. The CDR3 here is CAISAAQANTGELFF. CDR3 sequence (DNA): TGTGCCATCAGCGCGGCGCAGGCGAACACCGGGGAGCTGTTTTTT.

V gene TRBV9 combines with J gene TRBJ2-2; D call uncertain. Trimming stripped 0 bases from V and 5 bases from J, with 2 bases between. CDR3 length: 12 residues. Germline CDR1 is SGDLS and CDR2 is YYNGEE. The CDR3: CASSVATGELFF. The DNA of the CDR3 is TGTGCCAGCAGCGTAGCTACCGGGGAGCTGTTTTTT.

J is TRBJ2-3 and V is TRBV14; D ambiguous. V lost 2 bases and J 0 bases, leaving 3 bases between the germline ends. The V gene's germline CDR1 is SGHDN and CDR2 FVKESK. The CDR3 is 13 amino acids. The DNA for the CDR3 is TGTGCCAGCAGCCAACCTAGCACAGATACGCAGTATTTT. It codes for CASSQPSTDTQYF.

The rearrangement uses TRBV21-1 and TRBJ2-3; TRBD1 was called by the table and not checked on the DNA. TRBV21-1 is given as a pseudogene. This CDR3 has 16 residues. CDR3: CASSKDPDRGQDTQYF. The DNA of the CDR3 is TGTGCCAGCAGCAAAGACCCGGACAGGGGGCAAGATACGCAGTATTTT.

The genes are TRBV6-1 and TRBJ2-5, with 12 bases fitting TRBD2. The CDR3 consists of 20 residues. The ends lost 1 base at V and 5 bases at J; junction bases unmatched: 17. Germline V gene data show CDR1 as MNHNS and CDR2 as SASEGT. CDR3: CASSEVPGLAGNPSRETQYF. The DNA of the CDR3 is TGTGCCAGCAGTGAAGTGCCGGGACTAGCGGGTAACCCGAGTCGGGAGACCCAGTACTTC.

V usage is TRBV6-6 and J usage is TRBJ2-1; a possible D gene is TRBD2 (5 bases). Germline CDR1 MNHNY, CDR2 SVGAGI (reference sequence). The CDR3 is 15 amino acids. V was clipped by 7 bases and J by 3 bases, with 16 bases between them. The CDR3 sequence is CASIMTSGYYNEQFF. The CDR3 DNA sequence: TGTGCCAGCATTATGACGAGCGGATACTACAATGAGCAGTTCTTC.

J is TRBJ2-3 and V is TRBV11-3; 10 bases fit TRBD2. Trimming removed 5 bases from V and 2 bases from J; junction bases left unmatched: 7. The V gene's germline CDR1 is SGHNT and CDR2 YENEEA. The CDR3 has 16 residues. The CDR3 reads CASSPGTSDATDTQYF. CDR3 in DNA: TGTGCCAGCAGCCCAGGGACTAGCGATGCCACAGATACGCAGTATTTT.